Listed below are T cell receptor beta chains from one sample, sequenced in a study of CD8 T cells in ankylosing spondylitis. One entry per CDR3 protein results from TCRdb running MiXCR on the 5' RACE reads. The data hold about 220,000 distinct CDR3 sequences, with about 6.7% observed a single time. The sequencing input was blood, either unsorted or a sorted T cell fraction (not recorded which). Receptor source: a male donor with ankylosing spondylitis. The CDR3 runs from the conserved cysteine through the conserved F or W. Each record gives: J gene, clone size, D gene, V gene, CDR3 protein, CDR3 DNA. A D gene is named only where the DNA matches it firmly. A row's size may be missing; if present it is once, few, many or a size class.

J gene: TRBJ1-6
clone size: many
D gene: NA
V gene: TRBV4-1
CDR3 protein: CASSFGELVGSPLHF
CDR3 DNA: TGCGCCAGCAGCTTCGGGGAGCTGGTTGGTTCACCCCTCCACTTT

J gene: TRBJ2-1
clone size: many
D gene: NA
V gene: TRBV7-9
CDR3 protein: CASSFPLSYSYNEQFF
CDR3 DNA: TGTGCCAGCAGCTTCCCCCTAAGTTACTCCTACAATGAGCAGTTCTTC

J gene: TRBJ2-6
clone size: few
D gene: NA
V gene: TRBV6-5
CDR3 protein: CASSYSDRHHSGANVLTF
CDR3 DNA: TGTGCCAGCAGTTACTCTGACCGACACCACTCTGGGGCCAACGTCCTGACTTTC

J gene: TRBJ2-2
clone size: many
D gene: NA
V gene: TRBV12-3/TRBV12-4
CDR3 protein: CASSDGTTGELFF
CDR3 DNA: TGTGCCAGCAGTGATGGAACTACCGGGGAGCTGTTTTTT

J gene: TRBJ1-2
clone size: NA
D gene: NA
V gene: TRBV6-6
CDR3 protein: CASNTGLSYGYTF
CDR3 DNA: TGTGCCAGCAATACGGGACTATCCTATGGCTACACCTTC

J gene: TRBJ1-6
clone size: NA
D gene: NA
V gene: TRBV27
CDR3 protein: CASSSVGPTNSPLHF
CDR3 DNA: TGTGCCAGCAGTTCGGTAGGCCCTACTAATTCACCCCTCCACTTT

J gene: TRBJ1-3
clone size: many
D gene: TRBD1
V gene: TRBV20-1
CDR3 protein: CSAGPRTGAGNTIYF
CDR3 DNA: TGCAGTGCTGGACCAAGGACAGGGGCCGGAAACACCATATATTTT

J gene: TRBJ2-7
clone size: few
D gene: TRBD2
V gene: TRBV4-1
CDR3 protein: CASSQDTSGVSYEQYF
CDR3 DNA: TGCGCCAGCAGCCAAGATACTAGCGGGGTCTCCTACGAGCAGTACTTC

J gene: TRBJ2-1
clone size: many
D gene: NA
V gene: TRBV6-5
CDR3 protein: CASSYGREQFF
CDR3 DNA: TGTGCCAGCAGTTACGGGCGAGAGCAGTTCTTC

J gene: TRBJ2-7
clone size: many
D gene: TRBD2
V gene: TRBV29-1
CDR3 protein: CSAGGTNSYEQYF
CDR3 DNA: TGCAGCGCCGGCGGGACTAACTCCTACGAGCAGTACTTC

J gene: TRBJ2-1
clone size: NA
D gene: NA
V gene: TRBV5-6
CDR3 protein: CASGLGLHYNEQFF
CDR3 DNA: TGTGCCAGCGGCCTCGGACTCCACTACAATGAGCAGTTCTTC

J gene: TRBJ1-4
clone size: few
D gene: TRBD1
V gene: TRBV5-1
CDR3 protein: CASSLRTGHEKLFF
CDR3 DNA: TGCGCCAGCAGCTTACGGACAGGTCACGAAAAACTGTTTTTT

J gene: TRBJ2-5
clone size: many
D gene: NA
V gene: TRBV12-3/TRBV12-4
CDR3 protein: CASSLLVKGETQYF
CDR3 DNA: TGTGCCAGCAGTTTATTAGTGAAAGGGGAGACCCAGTACTTC

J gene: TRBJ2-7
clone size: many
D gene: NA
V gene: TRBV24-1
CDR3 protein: CATSAGVGYEQYF
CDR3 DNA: TGTGCCACCAGTGCGGGAGTGGGTTACGAGCAGTACTTC

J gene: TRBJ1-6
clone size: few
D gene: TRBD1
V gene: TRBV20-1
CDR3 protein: CSAFKTGRYHSPLHF
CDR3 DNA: TGCAGTGCTTTCAAGACAGGGAGGTACCATTCACCCCTCCACTTT

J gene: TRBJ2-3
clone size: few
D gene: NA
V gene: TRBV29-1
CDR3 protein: CSVEDSDSTDTQYF
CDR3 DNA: TGCAGCGTTGAAGACTCCGATAGCACAGATACGCAGTATTTT

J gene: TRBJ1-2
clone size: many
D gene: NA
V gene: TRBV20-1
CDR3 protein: CSAEAPVGHNYGYTF
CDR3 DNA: TGCAGTGCCGAAGCCCCCGTGGGCCATAACTATGGCTACACCTTC